A single sample gave rise to the 27 T cell receptor beta chains below, sequenced in a study of shared clonotypes between healthy human individuals. Data came from immunoSEQ multiplex PCR; TCRdb stores just in-frame clones and leaves some out. The table shows some 1,600,000 clones, with 95% to 99% occurring only once. Sequences were obtained from naive CD4+ T cells sorted from blood. Subset of the sample: CD45RA+ positively selected. These receptors were obtained from a young man in good health.

The chain combines TRBV27 with TRBJ1-2; D gene uncertain. The V and J ends lost 5 bases and 3 bases respectively, with 10 bases between them. The CDR3 extends over 13 amino acids. CDR1 is MNHEY, CDR2 SMNVEV, per germline (reference sequence). The CDR3 protein is CASSMWPDYGYTF. CDR3 nucleotides: TGTGCCAGCAGTATGTGGCCGGACTATGGCTACACCTTC.

This sequence joins TRBV6-1 and TRBJ2-7, with a tentative D call TRBD1 (6 bases). Trimming removed 7 bases from V and 2 bases from J, with 15 bases in between. The CDR3 covers 14 residues. Germline V gives CDR1 MNHNS, CDR2 SASEGT. CDR3 region: CASTNPDRTYEQYF. The DNA of the CDR3 is TGTGCCAGCACCAATCCGGACAGAACCTACGAGCAGTACTTC.

The chain carries TRBV28 and TRBJ1-3; D is unclear. The V end lost 3 bases, the J end lost 3 bases, and 6 bases lay between the germline ends. This CDR3 has 13 residues. Per the germline V gene, CDR1 is MDHEN and CDR2 is SYDVKM. DNA of the CDR3: TGTGCCAGCAGTTTCCTGGATGGAAACACCATATATTTT. Translating gives CASSFLDGNTIYF.

The chain links TRBV12-5 to TRBJ1-5, with a possible D match to TRBD1 (6 bases). Trimming removed 7 bases from V and 4 bases from J, with 17 bases in between. CDR1 and CDR2 (germline): LGHNT, FRNRAP. CDR3 length equals 15 residues. The CDR3: CASAYQGSTNQPQHF. In DNA form, the CDR3 reads TGTGCTAGTGCGTACCAGGGGAGCACGAATCAGCCCCAGCATTTT.

V usage is TRBV2 and J usage is TRBJ2-1; 10 bases line up with TRBD1. Per the germline V gene, CDR1 is SNHLY and CDR2 is FYNNEI. The CDR3 is 16 residues long. J lost 10 bases, V lost 4 bases, and 13 bases had no gene match. CDR3 nucleotides: TGTGCCAGCAGTGTACCGACAGGGGGCTTTACGGGGGAGCAGTTCTTC. Translation: CASSVPTGGFTGEQFF.

In its sample, this clone was seen once. For the CDR3, the DNA is TGTGCCAGCAGTTTATTCGGTCAGCTCGCAGGACAGCCCCAGCATTTT. It codes for CASSLFGQLAGQPQHF. The J gene is TRBJ1-5, the V gene TRBV28; no clear D gene. This CDR3 has 16 amino acids. V gave up 1 base and J gave up 7 bases, with 17 bases separating them. CDR1 is MDHEN, CDR2 SYDVKM, per germline.

The V and J genes are TRBV19 and TRBJ2-1; tentative D call: TRBD2 (5 bases). Germline values: CDR1 LNHDA, CDR2 SQIVND (reference sequence). The CDR3 consists of 15 residues. V was clipped by 4 bases and J by 8 bases, with 18 bases between them. CDR3 coding DNA: TGTGCCAGTAGTACGCGGGCCCCTTACACCCATGAGCAGTTCTTC. It yields the protein CASSTRAPYTHEQFF. Based on the CDR3 plus reference TRBV19 and TRBJ2-1, the full variable domain is DGGITQSPKYLFRKEGQNVTLSCEQNLNHDAMYWYRQDPGQGLRLIYYSQIVNDFQKGDIAEGYSVSREKKESFPLTVTSAQKNPTAFYLCASSTRAPYTHEQFFGPGTRLTVL.

The chain uses TRBV5-1 and TRBJ1-1; tentative D call: TRBD1 (6 bases). This CDR3 region has 15 residues. Germline V CDR1 and CDR2: SGHRS, YFSETQ. Deletions cut 0 bases from V and 1 base from J, with 10 bases between. The CDR3 DNA reads as TGCGCCAGCAGCTTGGTCCAGACAGGGAACACTGAAGCTTTCTTT. It encodes CASSLVQTGNTEAFF. The full variable domain, its missing parts supplied by reference TRBV5-1 and TRBJ1-1, is KAGVTQTPRYLIKTRGQQVTLSCSPISGHRSVSWYQQTPGQGLQFLFEYFSETQRNKGNFPGRFSGRQFSNSRSEMNVSTLELGDSALYLCASSLVQTGNTEAFFGQGTRLTVV.

This chain uses TRBV11-2 with TRBJ2-1; D gene unclear. The V end was cut by 7 bases, the J end by 0 bases, with 10 bases between. Germline CDR1 and CDR2: SGHAT and FQNNGV. This CDR3 spans 14 amino acids. CDR3 DNA: TGTGCCAGCAACGACCGGGTCTCCTACAATGAGCAGTTCTTC. Amino acid sequence: CASNDRVSYNEQFF.

The J gene is TRBJ2-1, the V gene TRBV5-1; 8 bases align to TRBD2. The germline CDR1 and CDR2 sequences are SGHRS and YFSETQ. The CDR3 sequence is 14 residues long. Trimming cost V 8 bases and J 13 bases; bases outside gene matches: 17. The DNA of the CDR3 is TGCGCCAGTGATTTGGCGGGAGGTCGCTCGCGTCAGTTCTTC. Protein product: CASDLAGGRSRQFF.

Notes on this clone: The same CDR3 also results from other DNA sequences found in this sample. V gene TRBV2 combines with J gene TRBJ2-5; D is uncertain. V was cut by 4 bases and J by 2 bases, with 8 bases left in between. Germline assignment: CDR1 SNHLY and CDR2 FYNNEI. CDR3 length: 13 amino acids. The CDR3 DNA reads TGTGCCAGCAGTGTTCGGCGGCAAGAGACCCAGTACTTC. Translating gives CASSVRRQETQYF.

As for this clone: Other nucleotide sequences in the sample specify the same CDR3. The chain employs TRBV5-1 and TRBJ2-7; perhaps TRBD2 as D (5 bases). The CDR3 runs to 13 residues. V was trimmed by 3 bases and J by 4 bases, leaving 11 bases between them. Germline CDR1 and CDR2: SGHRS and YFSETQ. The chain's CDR3 is CASSSSGAYEQYF. The CDR3 DNA follows: TGCGCCAGCAGCTCGAGCGGTGCGTACGAGCAGTACTTC. The variable domain in full, completed from reference TRBV5-1 and TRBJ2-7, reads KAGVTQTPRYLIKTRGQQVTLSCSPISGHRSVSWYQQTPGQGLQFLFEYFSETQRNKGNFPGRFSGRQFSNSRSEMNVSTLELGDSALYLCASSSSGAYEQYFGPGTRLTVT.

The chain is built from TRBV2 and TRBJ2-2; D gene unclear. Looked up from germline, CDR1 is SNHLY and CDR2 is FYNNEI. The germline V and J ends were trimmed by 7 bases and 1 base, with 10 bases remaining between them. The CDR3 has 14 amino acids. CDR3 DNA sequence: TGTGCCAGCATTCAGCTAAGGAACACCGGGGAGCTGTTTTTT. This translates into CASIQLRNTGELFF.

The chain recombines TRBV11-2 with TRBJ2-2; 10 bases line up with TRBD2. Germline values: CDR1 SGHAT, CDR2 FQNNGV. Unmatched junction bases numbered 11, after V lost 5 bases and J lost 5 bases. CDR3 length: 17 amino acids. The CDR3 DNA is TGTGCCAGCAGCGCGACCAATCTAGCGGGAGTAACCGGGGAGCTGTTTTTT. Translating gives CASSATNLAGVTGELFF.

This rearrangement joins TRBV5-1 to TRBJ2-7; 11 positions agree with TRBD2. Unmatched junction bases numbered 16, after V lost 4 bases and J lost 4 bases. CDR1 and CDR2 (germline): SGHRS, YFSETQ. CDR3 length equals 18 residues. The CDR3 DNA reads TGCGCCAGCAGCCCAAACGATCGACTAGCGGGGCAGGTATACGAGCAGTACTTC. Its protein is CASSPNDRLAGQVYEQYF.

The gene calls are TRBV19 and TRBJ2-7; 7 bases align to TRBD1. CDR1 LNHDA and CDR2 SQIVND come from the germline V gene (reference sequence). Germline trimming cut 1 base from V and 2 bases from J; bases unmatched to any gene: 5. This CDR3 has 15 residues. The DNA of the CDR3 is TGTGCCAGTAGTATAGTTGGGACAGCAACCTACGAGCAGTACTTC. This encodes CASSIVGTATYEQYF. Full variable domain (remainder filled in from reference TRBV19 and TRBJ2-7): DGGITQSPKYLFRKEGQNVTLSCEQNLNHDAMYWYRQDPGQGLRLIYYSQIVNDFQKGDIAEGYSVSREKKESFPLTVTSAQKNPTAFYLCASSIVGTATYEQYFGPGTRLTVT.

The gene calls are TRBV6-4 and TRBJ2-1; 14 positions agree with TRBD2. Germline V lookup: CDR1 MRHNA, CDR2 SNTAGT. CDR3 length equals 15 residues. V was clipped by 3 bases and J by 8 bases; unmatched bases: 3. For the CDR3, the DNA is TGTGCCAGCAGTGAGGGACTAGCGGGAGCCGATGAGCAGTTCTTC. Protein product: CASSEGLAGADEQFF.

This chain joins TRBV4-3 and TRBJ2-1, with TRBD2 matching 7 bases. CDR1 and CDR2 (germline): LGHNA, YSLEER. Losses at the gene ends were 5 bases for V and 0 bases for J; bases not matched to a gene: 10. The CDR3 consists of 17 residues. For the CDR3, the DNA is TGCGCCAGCAGCTCTCAACCCGGGGGGAGCTCCTACAATGAGCAGTTCTTC. Its translation: CASSSQPGGSSYNEQFF.

V usage is TRBV29-1 and J usage is TRBJ1-1; D remains unclear. V lost 4 bases to trimming and J lost 5 bases, with 17 bases between them. Per germline, CDR1 SQVTM and CDR2 ANQGSEA. CDR3 size: 14 residues. In DNA form, the CDR3 reads TGCAGCGTTGGAGCCACGGCAGCGGAAACTGAAGCTTTCTTT. Its protein is CSVGATAAETEAFF.

V gene TRBV5-4 combines with J gene TRBJ2-7, with 13 bases matching TRBD2. Germline trimming cut 0 bases from V and 7 bases from J; bases unmatched to any gene: 10. The CDR3 sequence is 17 residues long. Germline lookup yields CDR1 SGHNT and CDR2 YYREEE (reference sequence). This CDR3 reads CASSLDNGLAGVGEQYF. The CDR3 nucleotides read TGTGCCAGCAGCTTGGACAACGGACTAGCGGGAGTAGGGGAGCAGTACTTC.

The chain recombines TRBV30 with TRBJ2-7; D tentatively reads TRBD1 or TRBD2 (5 bases each). The germline V gene encodes CDR1 GTSNPN and CDR2 SVGIG (reference sequence). This CDR3 is built from 13 residues. V lost 0 bases and J 2 bases, leaving 8 bases between the germline ends. CDR3 residues: CAWSVGTTYEQYF. CDR3 nucleotides: TGTGCCTGGAGTGTAGGGACCACCTACGAGCAGTACTTC.

This clone was detected once. The rearrangement joins TRBV7-8 to TRBJ2-7, with TRBD2 matching 9 bases. CDR3 size: 14 residues. The V gene end was trimmed by 5 bases and the J gene end by 6 bases; junction bases not matched to a gene: 8. The germline CDR1 and CDR2 sequences are SGHVS and FQNEAQ. The CDR3 coding sequence is TGTGCCAGCAGCCCCGGACTAGCGCTTCGCGAGCAGTACTTC. Its translation is CASSPGLALREQYF.

The V and J genes are TRBV5-1 and TRBJ1-1; perhaps TRBD1 as D (5 bases). Germline V gene lookup returns CDR1 SGHRS and CDR2 YFSETQ. V was shortened by 6 bases and J by 1 base, with 10 bases between the two germline ends. The CDR3 runs to 13 residues. The CDR3 loop is CASKFRENTEAFF. The CDR3 coding sequence is TGCGCCAGCAAATTCAGGGAGAACACTGAAGCTTTCTTT.

The CDR3 protein is CASSATEYGYTF. The CDR3, as DNA: TGCGCCAGCAGCGCGACTGAGTATGGCTACACCTTC. The chain is built from TRBV10-2 and TRBJ1-2; D call uncertain. In germline, CDR1 is WSHSY, CDR2 SAAADI. This CDR3 contains 12 residues. Trimming took 6 bases from V and 5 from J, leaving 10 bases between them.

This chain links TRBV6-1 with TRBJ2-5; D is undetermined. Trimming took off 2 bases at V and 2 bases at J, with 12 bases between the two ends. The germline V gene encodes CDR1 MNHNS and CDR2 SASEGT. The CDR3 consists of 15 residues. CDR3 in DNA: TGTGCCAGCAGTGAACGGGCAGGTTTACAAGAGACCCAGTACTTC. This encodes CASSERAGLQETQYF.

The chain employs TRBV5-1 and TRBJ2-1; the match to TRBD1 covers 10 bases. CDR3 length: 16 amino acids. CDR1 and CDR2 from the germline V gene are SGHRS and YFSETQ. The V and J ends lost 0 bases and 4 bases, in that order; junction bases with no gene match: 4. The CDR3 sequence: CASSLVLGQGYNEQFF. DNA for the CDR3: TGCGCCAGCAGCTTGGTCCTGGGACAGGGGTACAATGAGCAGTTCTTC. The complete variable domain, with remaining parts taken from reference TRBV5-1 and TRBJ2-1, reads KAGVTQTPRYLIKTRGQQVTLSCSPISGHRSVSWYQQTPGQGLQFLFEYFSETQRNKGNFPGRFSGRQFSNSRSEMNVSTLELGDSALYLCASSLVLGQGYNEQFFGPGTRLTVL.

V is TRBV5-1 and J is TRBJ1-2, with 10 bases matching TRBD1. The CDR3 length is 16 residues. Germline CDR1 and CDR2: SGHRS and YFSETQ. After removal of 5 bases from V and 0 bases from J, the junction contained 7 bases not matched to a gene. This CDR3 is CASRPGQGIPNYGYTF. In DNA, the CDR3 is TGCGCCAGCAGACCGGGACAGGGGATCCCTAACTATGGCTACACCTTC.